These 22 T cell receptor beta chains came from one sample sequenced in a study of shared clonotypes between healthy human individuals. Sequenced by immunoSEQ multiplex PCR; TCRdb stores in-frame clones only, minus some. The data show 2,500,000 or so clones, roughly 92% seen once. The material sequenced was naive CD4+ T cells sorted from blood. Subset defined: CD45RA+ positively selected. Every receptor here comes from a man between 18 and 35 years old in good health.

The chain has TRBV28 and TRBJ2-7; TRBD1 agrees at 7 bases. The CDR3 covers 14 residues. V was clipped by 2 bases and J by 2 bases; unmatched bases: 3. Germline lookup yields CDR1 MDHEN and CDR2 SYDVKM. The CDR3 spells CASSLIQGPYEQYF. Here the CDR3 DNA reads TGTGCCAGCAGTTTAATACAGGGGCCCTACGAGCAGTACTTC.

The chain employs TRBV6-1 and TRBJ2-7; D remains unclear. The CDR3 consists of 13 residues. The V and J ends lost 7 bases and 6 bases respectively, with 16 bases between them. CDR1 is MNHNS, CDR2 SASEGT, per germline. CDR3 in DNA: TGTGCCAGCAAAGCCCCTCTACGAGGCGAGCAGTACTTC. It yields the protein CASKAPLRGEQYF.

In its sample, this clone was seen a few times. Other DNA sequences of this sample code for an identical CDR3. The chain combines TRBV28 with TRBJ1-2; D possibly corresponds to TRBD1 (5 bases). CDR1 is MDHEN and CDR2 is SYDVKM in the germline V gene. Trimming stripped 5 bases from V and 4 bases from J, with 8 bases between. The CDR3 is 12 residues long. The chain's CDR3 is CASSGTPYGYTF. CDR3 DNA: TGTGCCAGCAGTGGGACCCCCTATGGCTACACCTTC.

The V call is TRBV14, the J call TRBJ1-1, with TRBD1 identical over 8 bases. CDR1 and CDR2 (germline): SGHDN, FVKESK. J gave up 4 bases and V 5 bases, and 6 bases lay outside the gene matches. The CDR3 is made up of 14 amino acids. The CDR3 loop is CASSNQGAGTEAFF. CDR3 sequence (DNA): TGTGCCAGCAGCAATCAGGGGGCAGGCACTGAAGCTTTCTTT.

The rearrangement links TRBV19 to TRBJ2-7; perhaps TRBD1 as D (6 bases). The CDR3 contains 18 residues. The germline V gene has CDR1 LNHDA and CDR2 SQIVND (reference sequence). V lost 8 bases and J lost 0, with 26 bases in between. CDR3 nucleotide sequence: TGTGCCAGTTCATCCCGGGACACTTTAATTTTCAGCTCCTACGAGCAGTACTTC. It translates to CASSSRDTLIFSSYEQYF.

The CDR3 spells CASRSRTGSYEQYF. The CDR3 DNA is TGTGCCAGCAGGTCCCGGACAGGGTCCTACGAGCAGTACTTC. This rearrangement joins TRBV28 to TRBJ2-7, with 8 bases fitting TRBD1. The J segment lost 1 base and the V segment lost 6 bases, leaving 5 bases of the junction unmatched. CDR1 is MDHEN and CDR2 is SYDVKM in the germline V gene. This CDR3 contains 14 residues. Based on the CDR3 plus reference TRBV28 and TRBJ2-7, the full variable domain is DVKVTQSSRYLVKRTGEKVFLECVQDMDHENMFWYRQDPGLGLRLIYFSYDVKMKEKGDIPEGYSVSREKKERFSLILESASTNQTSMYLCASRSRTGSYEQYFGPGTRLTVT.

The chain links TRBV6-1 to TRBJ1-4; 9 nucleotides align to TRBD1. Germline V gene sequence: CDR1 MNHNS, CDR2 SASEGT. J lost 4 bases, V lost 5 bases, and 5 bases had no gene match. The CDR3 covers 15 residues. The CDR3 bases are TGTGCCAGCAGTACCCTGACAGGGGGTAATGAAAAACTGTTTTTT. This translates into CASSTLTGGNEKLFF.

This clone was seen a handful of times. The chain joins TRBV6-5 to TRBJ1-4, with D possibly matching TRBD1 (5 bases). The germline CDR1 and CDR2 sequences are MNHEY and SVGAGI. Trimming took 5 bases from V and 10 from J, leaving 11 bases between them. The CDR3 sequence is 12 residues long. CDR3 in amino acids: CASSTDRGKLFF. CDR3 coding DNA: TGTGCCAGCAGTACGGATAGGGGAAAACTGTTTTTT.

A note on this clone: An end of the junction does not agree with germline; a read error may underlie this. The chain is built from TRBV10-3 and TRBJ2-7, with a tentative D call TRBD2 (6 bases). This CDR3 has 12 residues. From germline, CDR1 is ENHRY and CDR2 SYGVKD. This CDR3 is CAISESERACVF. The CDR3 DNA reads TGTGCCATCAGTGAGTCCGAGCGGGCGTGTGTCTTC.

This chain connects TRBV19 to TRBJ1-4; D not resolved. V dropped 5 bases and J dropped 7 bases, with 17 bases sitting between them. The V gene's germline CDR1 is LNHDA and CDR2 SQIVND (reference sequence). This CDR3 contains 15 residues. The CDR3, as DNA: TGTGCCAGTAGTTCCGCCGGGCTCGGCGGTGAAAAACTGTTTTTT. This encodes CASSSAGLGGEKLFF.

With regard to this clone: A much larger clonotype is one base distant, so this may be a read error. The chain employs TRBV7-2 and TRBJ2-2; D gene ambiguous. Trimming stripped 4 bases from V and 3 bases from J, with 3 bases between. The CDR3 runs to 12 residues. Germline values: CDR1 SGHTA, CDR2 FQGNSA. The CDR3 DNA reads TGTGCCAGCAGCTCGGACACCGGGGAGCTGTTTTTT. Protein sequence: CASSSDTGELFF.

V usage is TRBV7-9 and J usage is TRBJ2-7; possible D gene TRBD1, 5 bases. Germline lookup yields CDR1 SEHNR and CDR2 FQNEAQ (reference sequence). The CDR3 covers 11 residues. Trimming pared 2 bases from V and 12 bases from J, leaving 11 bases between. The CDR3 nucleotides are TGTGCCAGCAGCTTAAAGGGGATTCGGTACTTC. It specifies CASSLKGIRYF.

The chain carries TRBV4-1 and TRBJ2-7; D gene ambiguous. The CDR3 contains 15 residues. The germline V gene has CDR1 MGHRA and CDR2 YSYEKL. Trimming took off 1 base at V and 2 bases at J, with 12 bases between the two ends. The CDR3 here is CASSQVFLGAYEQYF. In nucleotides, the CDR3 is TGCGCCAGCAGCCAAGTCTTTCTTGGGGCCTACGAGCAGTACTTC.

The chain couples TRBV21-1 to TRBJ2-3. TRBV21-1 is a pseudogene. This CDR3 is built from 18 residues. CDR3 sequence reads: CASSPWGRQYENTDTQYF. Here the CDR3 DNA reads TGTGCCAGCAGCCCCTGGGGACGGCAGTACGAGAACACAGATACGCAGTATTTT.

Turning to this clone: In the same sample, other DNA sequences code for this CDR3. This chain links TRBV5-1 with TRBJ2-3; TRBD2 matches 13 bases. Germline-derived CDR1 and CDR2 are SGHRS and YFSETQ. The V segment lost 0 bases and the J segment 6 bases; nucleotides outside the gene matches: 1. The length of the CDR3 is 15 residues. Here the CDR3 DNA reads TGCGCCAGCAGCTTGGGACTAGCGGGGGGCGATACGCAGTATTTT. This translates into CASSLGLAGGDTQYF.

The J gene is TRBJ1-1, the V gene TRBV6-5; 9 positions match TRBD1. Trimming at V came to 6 bases and at J to 6 bases, leaving 2 bases not matched to a gene. This CDR3 comprises 12 residues. Germline V CDR1 and CDR2: MNHEY, SVGAGI. CDR3 nucleotide sequence: TGTGCCAGCAGGCGACAGGGGGCTGAAGCTTTCTTT. It is translated as CASRRQGAEAFF.

The chain recombines TRBV4-1 with TRBJ2-3, with 15 bases aligning to TRBD2. The CDR3 spans 21 residues. Trimming took 0 bases from V and 0 from J; bases not matched to a gene: 10. CDR1 and CDR2 from the germline V gene are MGHRA and YSYEKL. The CDR3 region has the DNA TGCGCCAGCAGCCAAGATAAGGGACTAGCGGGGGGACGAACTAGCACAGATACGCAGTATTTT. Translation gives CASSQDKGLAGGRTSTDTQYF.

The rearrangement uses TRBV10-3 and TRBJ1-1, with TRBD1 as a possible D gene (6 bases). V lost 0 bases, J lost 6 bases, and 20 bases lay in between. Germline V gene data show CDR1 as ENHRY and CDR2 as SYGVKD. The CDR3 is 17 residues long. Here the CDR3 reads CAISESGLRGGSAEAFF. Written as DNA, the CDR3 is TGTGCCATCAGTGAGTCCGGACTTCGGGGGGGCTCGGCTGAAGCTTTCTTT.

The V gene is TRBV7-2, the J gene TRBJ1-1; D ambiguous. Germline V gene lookup returns CDR1 SGHTA and CDR2 FQGNSA. The CDR3 is made up of 17 amino acids. The V and J ends lost 5 bases and 1 base respectively, with 20 bases between them. The CDR3 DNA follows: TGTGCCAGCAGCCCGGGAGGAATAGCTACCGCGAACACTGAAGCTTTCTTT. Protein: CASSPGGIATANTEAFF.

The V gene is TRBV7-6, the J gene TRBJ2-3; 7 bases align to TRBD2. Trimming took 5 bases from V and 1 from J; bases not matched to a gene: 9. Germline assignment: CDR1 SGHVS and CDR2 FNYEAQ. This CDR3 is 16 amino acids long. The CDR3 loop reads CASSLWAGEGTDTQYF. CDR3 DNA sequence: TGTGCCAGCAGCCTATGGGCGGGAGAGGGCACAGATACGCAGTATTTT.

The chain combines TRBV6-1 with TRBJ2-7; D is ambiguous. Germline V gene sequence: CDR1 MNHNS, CDR2 SASEGT. The germline V and J ends were trimmed by 7 bases and 3 bases, with 10 bases remaining between them. The CDR3 consists of 12 residues. The CDR3 DNA sequence: TGTGCCAGCAAGGACCGGAACTACGAGCAGTACTTC. Translated: CASKDRNYEQYF.

CDR3 in DNA: TGTGCCTGGAGTGTAGAAGGGGCTGGCTACACCTTC. The encoded protein is CAWSVEGAGYTF. J is TRBJ1-2 and V is TRBV30, with D perhaps TRBD1 (5 bases). CDR3 length: 12 residues. Germline CDR1 GTSNPN, CDR2 SVGIG (reference sequence). Deletions cut 0 bases from V and 7 bases from J, with 9 bases between.